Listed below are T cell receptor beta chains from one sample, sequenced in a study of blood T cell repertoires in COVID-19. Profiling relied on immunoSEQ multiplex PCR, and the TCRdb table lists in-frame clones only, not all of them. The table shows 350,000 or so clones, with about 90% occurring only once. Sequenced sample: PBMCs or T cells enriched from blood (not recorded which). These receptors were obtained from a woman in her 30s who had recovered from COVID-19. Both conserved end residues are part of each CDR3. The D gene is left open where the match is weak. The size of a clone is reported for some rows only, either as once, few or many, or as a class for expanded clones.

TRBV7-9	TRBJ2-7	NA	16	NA	TGTGCCAGCAGCTTCCCAGACGACAGAGGCTCCTACGAGCAGTACTTC	CASSFPDDRGSYEQYF
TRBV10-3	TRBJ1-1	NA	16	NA	TGTGCCATCAGTGGGGGGCAGCAGGAGAGGAACACTGAAGCTTTCTTT	CAISGGQQERNTEAFF
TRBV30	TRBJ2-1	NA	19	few	TGTGCCTGGGAGAGGAACAGGGGGCGTTGGTCTAGCGGGGCCAATGAGCAGTTCTTC	CAWERNRGRWSSGANEQFF
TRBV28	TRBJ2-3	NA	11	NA	TGTGCCAGCAGTTCGACAGATACGCAGTATTTT	CASSSTDTQYF
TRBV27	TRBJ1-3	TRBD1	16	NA	TGTGCCGGTCGCCGACAAACAGGGGTCTCTGGAAACACCATATATTTT	CAGRRQTGVSGNTIYF
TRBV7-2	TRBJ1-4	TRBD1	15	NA	TGTGCCAGCAGCCTATCGGGACAGGGGAATGAAAAACTGTTTTTT	CASSLSGQGNEKLFF
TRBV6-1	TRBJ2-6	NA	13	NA	TGTGCCAGCAGTGAGGCGGTCTCCAACGTCCTGACTTTC	CASSEAVSNVLTF
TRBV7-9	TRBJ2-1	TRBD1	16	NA	TGTGCCAGCAGTTTTCCAGACAGGGACACATACAATGAGCAGTTCTTC	CASSFPDRDTYNEQFF
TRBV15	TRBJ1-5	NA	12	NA	TGTGCCACCAGCTCCCCTTTCCAGCCCCAGCATTTT	CATSSPFQPQHF
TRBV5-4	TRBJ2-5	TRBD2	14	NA	TGTGCCAGCAGCTCCCTAGCGGGGGCAGAGACCCAGTACTTC	CASSSLAGAETQYF
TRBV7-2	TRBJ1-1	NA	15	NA	TGTGCCAGCAGCCTCGCTACCGGACAGAACACTGAAGCTTTCTTT	CASSLATGQNTEAFF
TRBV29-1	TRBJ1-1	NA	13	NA	TGCAGCGTTCTAAGGCGGGGAAACACTGAAGCTTTCTTT	CSVLRRGNTEAFF
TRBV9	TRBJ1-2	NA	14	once	TGTGCCAGCAGGCCAGACAGGACGGCTGGGGGCTACACCTTC	CASRPDRTAGGYTF
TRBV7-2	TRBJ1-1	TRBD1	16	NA	TGTGCCAGCAGCTTCGGAAGACAGGGCCTGAGCACTGAAGCTTTCTTT	CASSFGRQGLSTEAFF
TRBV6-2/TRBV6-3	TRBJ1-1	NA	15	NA	TGTGCCAGCAGTAGAATAAGAACAGGTATCACTGAAGCTTTCTTT	CASSRIRTGITEAFF
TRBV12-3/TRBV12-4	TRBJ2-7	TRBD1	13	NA	TGTGCCAGCAGGCTACAGGGGACCTACGAGCAGTACTTC	CASRLQGTYEQYF
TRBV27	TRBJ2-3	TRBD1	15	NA	TGTGCCAGCAACCCCGGGACAGGGGGCACAGATACGCAGTATTTT	CASNPGTGGTDTQYF
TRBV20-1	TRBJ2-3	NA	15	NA	TGCAGTGCTAGTGTGGGGGGAGCTAGCACAGATACGCAGTATTTT	CSASVGGASTDTQYF
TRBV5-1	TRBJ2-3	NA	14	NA	TGCGCCAGCAGTCAGGGGGGTGAGGCAGATACGCAGTATTTT	CASSQGGEADTQYF
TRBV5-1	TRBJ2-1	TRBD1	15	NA	TGCGCCAGCAGCTTTGGACAGGGTTCCCACAATGAGCAGTTCTTC	CASSFGQGSHNEQFF
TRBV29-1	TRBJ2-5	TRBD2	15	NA	TGCAGCGTTGAAGGGCAGCGGGGGGGCCGAGAGACCCAGTACTTC	CSVEGQRGGRETQYF
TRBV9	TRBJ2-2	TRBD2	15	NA	TGTGCCAGCAGTAGCGGGGGGGCCGAGACCGGGGAGCTGTTTTTT	CASSSGGAETGELFF
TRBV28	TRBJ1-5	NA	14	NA	TGTGCCAGCACCGAAGGCGGGGGACATCAGCCCCAGCATTTT	CASTEGGGHQPQHF
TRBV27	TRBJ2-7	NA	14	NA	TGTGCCAGCAGCACCCGACAGTCCTCCTACGAGCAGTACTTC	CASSTRQSSYEQYF
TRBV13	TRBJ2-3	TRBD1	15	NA	TGTGCCAGCAGCCTTCAGGGGGCCAGCACAGATACGCAGTATTTT	CASSLQGASTDTQYF
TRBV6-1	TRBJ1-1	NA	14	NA	TGTGCCAGCAGTGAACCCGTTATGAACACTGAAGCTTTCTTT	CASSEPVMNTEAFF
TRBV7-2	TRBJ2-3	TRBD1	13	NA	TGTGCCAGCAGCTCCCAGGGGGCAGATACGCAGTATTTT	CASSSQGADTQYF
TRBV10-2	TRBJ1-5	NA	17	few	TGCGCCAGCAGCCAAGGCCCCCCTGAAGGGGGCAATCAGCCCCAGCATTTT	CASSQGPPEGGNQPQHF
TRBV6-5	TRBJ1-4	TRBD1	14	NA	TGTGCCAGCAGCTCCGGGACAGAGTCTGAAAAACTGTTTTTT	CASSSGTESEKLFF
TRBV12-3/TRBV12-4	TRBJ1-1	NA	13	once	TGTGCCAGCAGTTGGGGGGGTAACACTGAAGCTTTCTTT	CASSWGGNTEAFF
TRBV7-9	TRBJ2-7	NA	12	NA	TGTGCCAGCAGCTGGTCAGCCTACGAGCAGTACTTC	CASSWSAYEQYF
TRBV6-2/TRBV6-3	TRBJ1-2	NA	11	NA	TGTGCCAGCAGTTACGGCTTTGGCTACACCTTC	CASSYGFGYTF
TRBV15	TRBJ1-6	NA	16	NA	TGTGCCACCAGCAGAGACGTCGGGGGGGTTTTGTCACCCCTCCACTTT	CATSRDVGGVLSPLHF
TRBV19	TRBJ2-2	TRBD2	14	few	TGTGCCAGTAGTTCCGCCGGGGGGACCGGGGAGCTGTTTTTT	CASSSAGGTGELFF
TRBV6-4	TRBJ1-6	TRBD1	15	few	TGTGCCAGCAGTGAGACAGGGGAGGGTAATTCACCCCTCCACTTT	CASSETGEGNSPLHF
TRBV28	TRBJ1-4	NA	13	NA	TGTGCCAGCAGTCCCCGGGCTAATGAAAAACTGTTTTTT	CASSPRANEKLFF
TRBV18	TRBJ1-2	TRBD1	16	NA	TGTGCCAGCTCACCACCATCGGGACAGGGGGCTGGAGGCTACACCTTC	CASSPPSGQGAGGYTF
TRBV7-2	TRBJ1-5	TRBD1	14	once	TGTGCCAGCAGCTTGGACAGGGGGAATCAGCCCCAGCATTTT	CASSLDRGNQPQHF
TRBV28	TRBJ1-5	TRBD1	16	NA	TGTGCCAGCAGTTTATTGGGGACAGGGGGCAATCAGCCCCAGCATTTT	CASSLLGTGGNQPQHF
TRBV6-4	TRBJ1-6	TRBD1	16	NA	TGTGCCAGCAGTGAGGGACAGGGGGCGCAGAATTCACCCCTCCACTTT	CASSEGQGAQNSPLHF